These T cell receptor beta chains were read from a single sample in a study of shared clonotypes between healthy human individuals. Assay used: immunoSEQ multiplex PCR; TCRdb lists only in-frame clones, some missing. The sample holds roughly 640,000 clones, approximately 74% seen once. Input material: memory CD4+ T cells sorted from blood. The receptors originated from a woman in her thirties in good health. The CDR3 runs from the conserved cysteine through the conserved F or W. Each record gives: D gene, J gene, V gene, clone size, CDR3 DNA, CDR3 protein. D genes are given only for firm matches. Some rows have no size entry. The others give once, few or many, or a class for an expanded clone.

TRBD1 | TRBJ2-7 | TRBV5-6 | NA | TGTGCCAGCAGCTCCGGACAGGGGGTAGGCGAGCAGTACTTC | CASSSGQGVGEQYF
NA | TRBJ1-3 | TRBV10-3 | NA | TGTGCCACCGGGAACCATGAGGAAGGAAACACCATATATTTT | CATGNHEEGNTIYF
NA | TRBJ2-5 | TRBV18 | once | TGTGCCAGCTCAAAAAGTAGGGGTACCAAAGAGACCCAGTACTTC | CASSKSRGTKETQYF
NA | TRBJ2-7 | TRBV6-1 | NA | TGTGCCAGCAGTGAAGCGCGAGGGGTCGAGCAGTACTTC | CASSEARGVEQYF
NA | TRBJ1-2 | TRBV5-4 | few | TGTGCCAGCAGCACGGGGGGAGCTAACTATGGCTACACCTTC | CASSTGGANYGYTF
NA | TRBJ2-5 | TRBV18 | NA | TGTGCCAGCTCTCTCGACAGCCATCAAGAGACCCAGTACTTC | CASSLDSHQETQYF
NA | TRBJ1-6 | TRBV30 | NA | TGTGCCTGGAGTAGTCGTTCACCCCTCCACTTT | CAWSSRSPLHF
TRBD1 | TRBJ1-1 | TRBV5-1 | NA | TGCGCCAGCAGCATGGGGACAGCGAACACTGAAGCTTTCTTT | CASSMGTANTEAFF
NA | TRBJ1-2 | TRBV5-1 | NA | TGCGCCAGCAGCCTATACCGGGACCTCGGTGGCTACACCTTC | CASSLYRDLGGYTF
TRBD1 | TRBJ2-5 | TRBV28 | NA | TGTGCCAGCAGCTCGGGACAGGCCCAAGAGACCCAGTACTTC | CASSSGQAQETQYF
NA | TRBJ2-1 | TRBV29-1 | NA | TGCAGCGTTGAAGAAAGTGAGTACAATGAGCAGTTCTTC | CSVEESEYNEQFF
NA | TRBJ2-7 | TRBV18 | NA | TGTGCCAGCTCACCCCCCGGACAGACGTCCTACGAGCAGTACTTC | CASSPPGQTSYEQYF
NA | TRBJ2-3 | TRBV7-3 | NA | TGTGCCAGCAGCTTACCCGGTTTAGATACGCAGTATTTT | CASSLPGLDTQYF